This is a list of T cell receptor beta chains from one sample in a study of T cell responses to AZD1222 COVID-19 vaccine. Sequencing used immunoSEQ multiplex PCR; TCRdb keeps in-frame clones, though not all of them. The table lists approximately 150,000 clones, 85% to 90% of them singletons. The material was peripheral blood, obtained 28 days after the second dose of the MenACWY control vaccine. The origin of the receptors is an adult who received the MenACWY meningococcal vaccine as a control. Each CDR3 is given without its conserved first and last residue. Fields, in order: clone size, V gene, J gene, CDR3 length, CDR3 protein. The size of a clone is reported for some rows only, either as once, few or many, or as a class for expanded clones.

clone size: .; V gene: TRBV19; J gene: TRBJ1-2; CDR3 length: 10; CDR3 protein: ASSIYGDGYT
clone size: .; V gene: TRBV18; J gene: TRBJ1-1; CDR3 length: 11; CDR3 protein: ASSPEVTQEAF
clone size: .; V gene: TRBV20-1; J gene: TRBJ1-2; CDR3 length: 10; CDR3 protein: SASSGGYGYT
clone size: .; V gene: TRBV30; J gene: TRBJ2-1; CDR3 length: 12; CDR3 protein: AWSPLLAGVSEF
clone size: .; V gene: TRBV25-1; J gene: TRBJ2-3; CDR3 length: 10; CDR3 protein: ASRESTDTQY
clone size: once; V gene: TRBV2; J gene: TRBJ1-1; CDR3 length: 10; CDR3 protein: AIRGGDTEAF
clone size: .; V gene: TRBV3-1/TRBV3-2; J gene: TRBJ2-4; CDR3 length: 14; CDR3 protein: ASSQGDQVRSDIQY
clone size: .; V gene: TRBV27; J gene: TRBJ2-2; CDR3 length: 11; CDR3 protein: ASSLLGPGELF
clone size: .; V gene: TRBV11-2; J gene: TRBJ2-5; CDR3 length: 13; CDR3 protein: ASRRDRGPQETQY
clone size: once; V gene: TRBV28; J gene: TRBJ2-1; CDR3 length: 11; CDR3 protein: ASSFGWTVGGF
clone size: few; V gene: TRBV2; J gene: TRBJ2-3; CDR3 length: 13; CDR3 protein: ASSGVKGRTDTQY
clone size: once; V gene: TRBV28; J gene: TRBJ2-7; CDR3 length: 12; CDR3 protein: ASSSFGGTYEQY
clone size: .; V gene: TRBV28; J gene: TRBJ2-1; CDR3 length: 12; CDR3 protein: ASYPGGPRNEQF
clone size: .; V gene: TRBV27; J gene: TRBJ1-2; CDR3 length: 12; CDR3 protein: ASSLSIRGNGYT
clone size: .; V gene: TRBV25-1; J gene: TRBJ1-2; CDR3 length: 11; CDR3 protein: ASSESGGYGYT
clone size: .; V gene: TRBV30; J gene: TRBJ1-1; CDR3 length: 10; CDR3 protein: ALTPSNTEAF
clone size: .; V gene: TRBV27; J gene: TRBJ2-7; CDR3 length: 14; CDR3 protein: ASSLSMAVLHYEQY
clone size: .; V gene: TRBV27; J gene: TRBJ2-7; CDR3 length: 12; CDR3 protein: ASTSTRQAYEQY
clone size: .; V gene: TRBV6-5; J gene: TRBJ1-4; CDR3 length: 13; CDR3 protein: ASSYSTRGYEKLF
clone size: .; V gene: TRBV4-3; J gene: TRBJ2-1; CDR3 length: 15; CDR3 protein: ASSQVWTGTGGFRQF
clone size: .; V gene: TRBV18; J gene: TRBJ2-1; CDR3 length: 14; CDR3 protein: ASSPPRGAFYNEQF
clone size: once; V gene: TRBV10-3; J gene: TRBJ1-1; CDR3 length: 12; CDR3 protein: AITPTGGNTEAF
clone size: .; V gene: TRBV5-1; J gene: TRBJ1-2; CDR3 length: 11; CDR3 protein: ASSLSENYGYT
clone size: once; V gene: TRBV13; J gene: TRBJ1-2; CDR3 length: 10; CDR3 protein: ASSSPGYGYT
clone size: .; V gene: TRBV5-4; J gene: TRBJ1-2; CDR3 length: 12; CDR3 protein: ASKGWGSNYGYT
clone size: .; V gene: TRBV25-1; J gene: TRBJ1-2; CDR3 length: 13; CDR3 protein: ASSDLGTGGHGYT
clone size: once; V gene: TRBV30; J gene: TRBJ2-6; CDR3 length: 14; CDR3 protein: AWSVTRLSGANVLT
clone size: .; V gene: TRBV27; J gene: TRBJ2-7; CDR3 length: 12; CDR3 protein: ASSSTGRSYEQY
clone size: .; V gene: TRBV30; J gene: TRBJ1-2; CDR3 length: 10; CDR3 protein: AWTRGARGYT
clone size: .; V gene: TRBV6-2/TRBV6-3; J gene: TRBJ1-1; CDR3 length: 11; CDR3 protein: ASSYVWSTEAF
clone size: .; V gene: TRBV6-6; J gene: TRBJ2-1; CDR3 length: 15; CDR3 protein: ASSRLAGVDSYNEQF
clone size: .; V gene: TRBV28; J gene: TRBJ1-1; CDR3 length: 13; CDR3 protein: ASSLFRIMNTEAF
clone size: .; V gene: TRBV7-9; J gene: TRBJ2-7; CDR3 length: 12; CDR3 protein: ASTPNGASYEQY
clone size: .; V gene: TRBV6-5; J gene: TRBJ2-7; CDR3 length: 12; CDR3 protein: AIQEGGAHAEQY
clone size: .; V gene: TRBV5-1; J gene: TRBJ2-6; CDR3 length: 16; CDR3 protein: ASSLGERGHSGANVLT
clone size: .; V gene: TRBV19; J gene: TRBJ1-3; CDR3 length: 11; CDR3 protein: ASHLLTGNTIY
clone size: .; V gene: TRBV5-4; J gene: TRBJ1-3; CDR3 length: 13; CDR3 protein: ASSLEAGTGNTIY